This T cell receptor (beta chain) was observed in a study of radiation and T cells in renal cell carcinoma. Assay used: immunoSEQ multiplex PCR; TCRdb lists only in-frame clones, some missing. Of approximately 79,000 clones listed, about 80% are singletons. With regard to this clone: Its target is unknown.

V gave up 0 bases and J gave up 7 bases, with 10 bases separating them. CDR1 and CDR2 from the germline V gene are SGHRS and YFSETQ. The CDR3 runs to 13 residues. Indicated time point: blood 2 weeks post-SBRT. Treatment defined: 15 Gy SBRT to primary tumor, nephrectomy 4 weeks later. Study-wide points: Without pretreatment biopsies, baseline tumor clonotype presence was undetermined.

The sequence derives from a man aged 60 to 69 with renal cell carcinoma. The rearrangement links TRBV5-1 to TRBJ1-2, with a tentative D call TRBD1 (6 bases). Sequenced material: blood, taken from a patient whose treatment included radiotherapy and nephrectomy. The CDR3 reads CASSLEPRGGYTF. The CDR3 DNA is TGCGCCAGCAGCTTGGAACCCAGGGGTGGCTACACCTTC.